The sequence of this T cell receptor beta chain was determined in a study of identical twins. MiXCR was run by TCRdb on the 5' RACE reads, yielding one entry per CDR3 protein. The sample has about 280,000 distinct CDR3 sequences; approximately 8% are singletons. Germline CDR1 reads SGHRS; CDR2 reads YFSETQ. The CDR3 consists of 15 residues. Trimming took 6 bases from V and 7 from J; bases not matched to a gene: 6. General study results and limits: Some out-of-frame alpha sequences were shared by twins, and these showed excess low generation probability. Memory repertoires lacked the insertion deficit that abundant cord blood beta clonotypes showed. Analyses based on zero insertions could be partly confounded by invariant MAIT and iNKT cells.

This clonotype was counted between two and nine times. Its antigen is unknown. The data were also submitted as part of a second study, on yellow fever vaccine responses in identical twins.

Sequenced material: memory (CD45RO+) T cells sorted from blood. The receptor was isolated from a woman under 30 in good health. The V and J genes are TRBV5-1 and TRBJ2-1; 14 bases line up with TRBD2. The chain's CDR3 is CASTGTSGRWNEQFF. The CDR3, as DNA: TGCGCCAGCACTGGGACTAGCGGGAGATGGAATGAGCAGTTCTTC.